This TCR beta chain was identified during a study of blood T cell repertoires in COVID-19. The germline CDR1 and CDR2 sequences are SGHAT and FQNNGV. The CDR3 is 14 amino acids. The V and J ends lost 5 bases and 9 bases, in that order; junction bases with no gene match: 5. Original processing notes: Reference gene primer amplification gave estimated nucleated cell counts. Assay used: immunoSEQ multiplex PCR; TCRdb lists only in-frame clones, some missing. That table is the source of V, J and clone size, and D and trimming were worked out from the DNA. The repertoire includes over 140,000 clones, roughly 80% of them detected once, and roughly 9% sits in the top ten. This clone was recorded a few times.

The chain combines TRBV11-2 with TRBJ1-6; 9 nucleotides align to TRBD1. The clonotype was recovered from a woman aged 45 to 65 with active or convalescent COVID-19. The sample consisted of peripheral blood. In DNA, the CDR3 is TGTGCCAGCAGCCAACAGGGGGCTGGTTCACCCCTCCACTTT. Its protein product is CASSQQGAGSPLHF.